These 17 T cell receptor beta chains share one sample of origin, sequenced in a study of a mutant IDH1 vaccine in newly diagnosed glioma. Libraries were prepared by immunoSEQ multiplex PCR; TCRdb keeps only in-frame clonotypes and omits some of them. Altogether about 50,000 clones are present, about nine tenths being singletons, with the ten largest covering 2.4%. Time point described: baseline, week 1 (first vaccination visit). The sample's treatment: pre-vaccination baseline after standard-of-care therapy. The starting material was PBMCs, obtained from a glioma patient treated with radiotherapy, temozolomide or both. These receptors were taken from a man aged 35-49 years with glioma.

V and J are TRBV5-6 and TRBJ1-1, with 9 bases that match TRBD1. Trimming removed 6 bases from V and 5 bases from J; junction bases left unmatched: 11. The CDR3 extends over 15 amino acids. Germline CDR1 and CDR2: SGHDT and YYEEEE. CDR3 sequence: CASIKLDRGRTEAFF. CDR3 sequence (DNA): TGTGCCAGCATCAAACTAGACAGGGGGAGGACTGAAGCTTTCTTT.

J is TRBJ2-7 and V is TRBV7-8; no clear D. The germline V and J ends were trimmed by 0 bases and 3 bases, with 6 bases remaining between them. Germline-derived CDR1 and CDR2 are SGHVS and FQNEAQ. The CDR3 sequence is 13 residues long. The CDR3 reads CASSLAYFYEQYF. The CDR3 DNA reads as TGTGCCAGCAGCTTAGCCTATTTCTACGAGCAGTACTTC.

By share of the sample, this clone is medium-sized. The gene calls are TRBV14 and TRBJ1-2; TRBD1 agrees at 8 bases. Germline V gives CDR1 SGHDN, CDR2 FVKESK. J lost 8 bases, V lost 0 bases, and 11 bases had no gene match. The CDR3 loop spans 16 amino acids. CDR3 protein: CASSQDRGQGFWGYTF. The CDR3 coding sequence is TGTGCCAGCAGCCAAGATCGTGGACAGGGATTTTGGGGCTACACCTTC.

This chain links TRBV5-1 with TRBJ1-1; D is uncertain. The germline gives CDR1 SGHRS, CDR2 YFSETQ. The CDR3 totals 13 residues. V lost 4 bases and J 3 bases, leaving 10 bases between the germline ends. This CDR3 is CASSRTGDTEAFF. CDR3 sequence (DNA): TGCGCCAGCAGCCGGACGGGTGACACTGAAGCTTTCTTT. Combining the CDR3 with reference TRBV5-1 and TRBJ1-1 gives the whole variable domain KAGVTQTPRYLIKTRGQQVTLSCSPISGHRSVSWYQQTPGQGLQFLFEYFSETQRNKGNFPGRFSGRQFSNSRSEMNVSTLELGDSALYLCASSRTGDTEAFFGQGTRLTVV.

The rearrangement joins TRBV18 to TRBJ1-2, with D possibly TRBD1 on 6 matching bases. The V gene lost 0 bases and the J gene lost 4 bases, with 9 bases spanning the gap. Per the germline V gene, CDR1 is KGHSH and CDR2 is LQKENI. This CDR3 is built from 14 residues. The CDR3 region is CASSPPGGGYGYTF. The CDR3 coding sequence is TGTGCCAGCTCACCACCGGGGGGCGGCTATGGCTACACCTTC.

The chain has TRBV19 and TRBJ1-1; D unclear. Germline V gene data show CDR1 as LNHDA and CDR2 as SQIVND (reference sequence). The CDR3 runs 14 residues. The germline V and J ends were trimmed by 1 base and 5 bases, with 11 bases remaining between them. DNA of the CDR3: TGTGCCAGTAGTATAGCTGGGTCAGGAACTGAAGCTTTCTTT. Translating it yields CASSIAGSGTEAFF.

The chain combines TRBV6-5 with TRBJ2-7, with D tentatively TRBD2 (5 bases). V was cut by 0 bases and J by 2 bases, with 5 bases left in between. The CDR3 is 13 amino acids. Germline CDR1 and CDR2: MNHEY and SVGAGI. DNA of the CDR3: TGTGCCAGCAGTTACTCGACTACCTACGAGCAGTACTTC. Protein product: CASSYSTTYEQYF.

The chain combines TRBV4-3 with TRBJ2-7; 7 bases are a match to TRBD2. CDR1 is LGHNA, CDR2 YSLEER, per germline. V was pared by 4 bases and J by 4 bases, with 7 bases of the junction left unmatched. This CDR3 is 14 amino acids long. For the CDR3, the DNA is TGCGCCAGCAGCCCTACGCGGGAGTATTACGAGCAGTACTTC. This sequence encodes CASSPTREYYEQYF.

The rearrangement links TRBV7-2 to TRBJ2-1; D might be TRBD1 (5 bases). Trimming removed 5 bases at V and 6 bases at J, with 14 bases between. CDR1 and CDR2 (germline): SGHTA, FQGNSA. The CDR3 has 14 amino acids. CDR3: CASSAQGLLNEQFF. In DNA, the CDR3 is TGTGCCAGCAGCGCCCAGGGTTTGCTCAATGAGCAGTTCTTC.

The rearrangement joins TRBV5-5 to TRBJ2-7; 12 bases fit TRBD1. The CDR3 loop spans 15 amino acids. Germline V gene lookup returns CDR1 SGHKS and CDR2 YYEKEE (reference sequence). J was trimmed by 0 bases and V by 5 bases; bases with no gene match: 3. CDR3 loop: CASRPGQGASYEQYF. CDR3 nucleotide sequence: TGTGCCAGCAGACCGGGACAGGGGGCCTCCTACGAGCAGTACTTC.

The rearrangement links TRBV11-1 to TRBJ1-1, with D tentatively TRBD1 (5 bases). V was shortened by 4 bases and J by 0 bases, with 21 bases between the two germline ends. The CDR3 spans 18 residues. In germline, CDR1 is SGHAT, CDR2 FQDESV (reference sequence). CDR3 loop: CASSSFPPIAGVNTEAFF. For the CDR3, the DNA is TGTGCCAGCAGCTCCTTCCCCCCAATTGCGGGGGTGAACACTGAAGCTTTCTTT.

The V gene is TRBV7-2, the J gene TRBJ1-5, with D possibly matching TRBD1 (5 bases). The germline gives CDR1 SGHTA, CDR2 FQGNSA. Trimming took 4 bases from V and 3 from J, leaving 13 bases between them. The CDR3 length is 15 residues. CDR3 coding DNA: TGTGCCAGCAGCTGGGGACGGATGATCAATCAGCCCCAGCATTTT. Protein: CASSWGRMINQPQHF.

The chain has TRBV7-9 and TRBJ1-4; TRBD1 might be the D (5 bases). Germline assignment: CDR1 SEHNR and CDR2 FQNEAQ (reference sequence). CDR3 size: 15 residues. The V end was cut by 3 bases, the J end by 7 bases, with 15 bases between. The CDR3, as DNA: TGTGCCAGCAGCTTGGGTGACCGGGACGGTGAAAAACTGTTTTTT. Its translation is CASSLGDRDGEKLFF. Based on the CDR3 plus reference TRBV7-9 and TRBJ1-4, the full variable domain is DTGVSQNPRHKITKRGQNVTFRCDPISEHNRLYWYRQTLGQGPEFLTYFQNEAQLEKSRLLSDRFSAERPKGSFSTLEIQRTEQGDSAMYLCASSLGDRDGEKLFFGSGTQLSVL.

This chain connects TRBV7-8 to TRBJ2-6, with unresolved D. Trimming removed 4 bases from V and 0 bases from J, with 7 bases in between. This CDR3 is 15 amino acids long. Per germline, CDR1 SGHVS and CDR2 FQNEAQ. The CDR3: CASSSLGSGANVLTF. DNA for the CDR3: TGTGCCAGCAGCTCGCTAGGCTCTGGGGCCAACGTCCTGACTTTC. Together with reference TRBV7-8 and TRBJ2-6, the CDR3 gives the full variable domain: GAGVSQSPRYKVAKRGQDVALRCDPISGHVSLFWYQQALGQGPEFLTYFQNEAQLDKSGLPSDRFFAERPEGSVSTLKIQRTQQEDSAVYLCASSSLGSGANVLTFGAGSRLTVL.

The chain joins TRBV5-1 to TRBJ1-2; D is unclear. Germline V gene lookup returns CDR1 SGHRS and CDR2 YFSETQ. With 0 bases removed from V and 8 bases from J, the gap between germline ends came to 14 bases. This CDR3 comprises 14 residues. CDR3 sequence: CASSLGPENRGYTF. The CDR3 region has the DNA TGCGCCAGCAGCTTGGGTCCGGAAAATCGAGGCTACACCTTC.

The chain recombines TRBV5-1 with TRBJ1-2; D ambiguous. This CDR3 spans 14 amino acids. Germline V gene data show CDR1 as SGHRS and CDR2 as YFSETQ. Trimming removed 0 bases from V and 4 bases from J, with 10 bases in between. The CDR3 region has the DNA TGCGCCAGCAGCTTGGGAGGGCAGCGCTATGGCTACACCTTC. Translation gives CASSLGGQRYGYTF.

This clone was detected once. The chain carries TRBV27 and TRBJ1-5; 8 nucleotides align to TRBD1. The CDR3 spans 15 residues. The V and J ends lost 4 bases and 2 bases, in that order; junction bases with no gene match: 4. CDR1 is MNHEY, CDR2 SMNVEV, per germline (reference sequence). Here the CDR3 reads CASSSRGQGNQPQHF. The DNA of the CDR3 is TGTGCCAGCAGTTCCAGGGGGCAGGGCAATCAGCCCCAGCATTTT.